This TCR beta chain was profiled in a study of OX40 agonist ivuxolimab in advanced cancers. About the investigation overall: Ivuxolimab was an agonistic, fully human IgG2 monoclonal antibody directed against OX40 (CD134), a costimulatory receptor. Patients were allowed to have had prior anti-PD-1, anti-PD-L1 or anti-CTLA-4 therapy, and 30% to 40% of the dose-escalation patients had been treated with checkpoint inhibitors. Intravenous ivuxolimab was administered to patients every 2 weeks at six dose levels: 0.01, 0.1, 0.3, 1.5, 3 and 10 mg/kg. Of the 50 to 55 dose-escalation patients, hepatocellular carcinoma was present in 19, melanoma in roughly 15, renal cell carcinoma in 9 and head and neck cancer in 9. Partial responses were achieved by three dose-escalation patients, of whom one had hepatocellular carcinoma and two had cutaneous melanoma. The dose-escalation cohort was over 70% male with a mean age of around 62 years, ranging from about 20 to 85. The point of sequencing TCRbeta in the periphery was to test whether ivuxolimab changed TCR sequence diversity and drove clonal T-cell expansion. The paper reports the monotherapy dose-escalation portion (N = 52 patients) of the phase I ivuxolimab trial. What the study reported, not specific to this receptor: Clonal expansion of both CD4+ and CD8+ blood T cells was observed from baseline to week 6 at doses 0.1 to 3.0 mg/kg. On average, CD8+ T cells showed more expanded clones than CD4+ T cells after ivuxolimab. Low levels of normalized T-cell clonal expansion were also seen in some patients who did not respond. The antigen specificity of the peripheral T cells that underwent clonal expansion was not determined. In the 0.1-3.0 mg/kg groups, partial responders had among the lowest normalized peripheral clonal expansion, particularly in CD8+ T cells.

Patients with autoimmune disease history or receiving systemic immunosuppression were excluded from the trial. In every dose cohort, peripheral blood was drawn for TCR sequencing at baseline, cycle 4 day 1, and cycle 7 day 1. Samples were obtained from an open-label, multicenter, first-in-human phase I dose-escalation trial of ivuxolimab. Adults with locally advanced or metastatic melanoma, renal cell, hepatocellular, or head and neck squamous cell carcinoma were enrolled in the trial. Before TCR sequencing, CD4+ T cells and CD8+ T cells were sorted from peripheral blood as separate populations. Genomic DNA was isolated from the sorted cells so that the TCRbeta CDR3 region could be sequenced. TCRbeta CDR3 regions were sequenced using the immunoSEQ Assay. Imported from immuneACCESS, the table was reduced by TCRdb to in-frame sequences with V and J called. These copies leave out some clones; in studies compared against another copy, an unresolved V gene accounts for under half, and the cause of the remainder is not known. The sample table shows some 100,000 clones, and 90% are seen once. 0.31% of the sample is taken by the ten largest.

V is cut back by 6 bases and J by 8 bases, with 12 bases in the junction unmatched. CDR3 length: 15 amino acids, cysteine to phenylalanine. Only the CDR3 portion is preserved as DNA: 45 bases, with reading frame beginning at the first base. In the germline V gene (reference sequence), CDR1 corresponds to MNHNY and CDR2 to SVGAGI. About this clone itself: Its binding antigen is unknown. No base qualities exist here, and no much larger clone lies one base off it.

This receptor chain uses TRBV6-6 and TRBJ2-4, with 8 central nucleotides matching TRBD2. Sequencing used CD4+ or CD8+ T cells sorted from blood, obtained in a trial of the OX40 agonist ivuxolimab. The TCR was taken from an adult with an advanced solid tumor such as melanoma, head and neck, liver or kidney cancer. The sequenced DNA is TGTGCCAGCAGAGATTCCGGGAGCGGGAGAGACATTCAGTACTTC. This sequence encodes CASRDSGSGRDIQYF.